This is a list of T cell receptor beta chains from one sample in a study of vaccination and CD4 T cells after COVID-19. TCRdb re-called the PCR reads through MiXCR, storing one row per CDR3 protein. The sample holds around 15,000 distinct CDR3 sequences; 50% to 65% are singletons and the top ten take around 4.4%. These receptors lack a known antigen. Sample: CD4+ T cells from blood, cultured in vitro, taken before SARS-CoV-2 vaccination. These receptor sequences come from a human donor who had recovered from COVID-19. CDR3s include the opening cysteine and the closing phenylalanine or tryptophan. A D gene is named only where the DNA matches it firmly. Part of the rows lack a size; the others show once, few, many or a class for expanded clones.

TRBJ1-5 | - | TRBV9 | - | CASSTGLEGPQHF | TGTGCCAGCAGCACTGGCCTCGAGGGGCCCCAGCATTTT
TRBJ1-2 | TRBD1 | TRBV7-2 | - | CASSLRQGGDYGYTF | TGTGCCAGCAGCCTTCGACAGGGGGGGGACTATGGCTACACCTTC
TRBJ1-5 | - | TRBV28 | few | CASSIGQMAYSNQPQHF | TGTGCCAGCAGTATAGGGCAGATGGCCTATAGCAATCAGCCCCAGCATTTT
TRBJ1-2 | - | TRBV25-1 | - | CASSGAGYGYTF | TGTGCCAGCAGTGGAGCGGGGTACGGCTACACCTTC
TRBJ2-7 | TRBD2 | TRBV20-1 | - | CSARDLTSGRSYEQYF | TGCAGTGCTAGAGATTTGACTAGCGGGAGGAGCTACGAGCAGTACTTC
TRBJ2-1 | - | TRBV12-3/TRBV12-4 | - | CASRGGADEQFF | TGTGCCAGCAGGGGGGGGGCGGATGAGCAGTTCTTC
TRBJ2-1 | - | TRBV7-2 | - | CASSFSTGAYNEQFF | TGTGCCAGCAGCTTCTCGACAGGCGCCTACAATGAGCAGTTCTTC
TRBJ2-1 | TRBD2 | TRBV7-2 | once | CASSLAGGAYNEQFF | TGTGCCAGCAGCTTAGCGGGAGGGGCCTACAATGAGCAGTTCTTC
TRBJ2-1 | - | TRBV7-2 | - | CASSPDSSYNEQFF | TGTGCCAGCAGCCCGGATAGCTCCTACAATGAGCAGTTCTTC
TRBJ1-6 | - | TRBV6-5 | few | CASSYWIKGSSYNSPLHF | TGTGCCAGCAGTTACTGGATTAAGGGGAGCTCCTATAATTCACCCCTCCACTTT
TRBJ1-1 | - | TRBV19 | - | CASSAQGGENTEAFF | TGTGCCAGTAGTGCCCAAGGGGGGGAGAACACTGAAGCTTTCTTT
TRBJ2-3 | - | TRBV20-1 | few | CSATPDSASFQYF | TGCAGTGCTACCCCGGACAGCGCGTCCTTTCAGTATTTT
TRBJ2-1 | TRBD2 | TRBV20-1 | - | CSANPGTSGDNEQFF | TGCAGTGCGAACCCCGGGACTAGCGGGGACAATGAGCAGTTCTTC
TRBJ2-2 | TRBD1 | TRBV6-5 | - | CASSYFGQGAGELFF | TGTGCCAGCAGTTACTTTGGACAGGGGGCCGGGGAGCTGTTTTTT
TRBJ2-1 | - | TRBV7-3 | - | CASSLSSNTYNEQFF | TGTGCCAGCAGCTTAAGCTCGAATACCTACAATGAGCAGTTCTTC
TRBJ1-5 | - | TRBV20-1 | - | CSAIDSRFSNQPQHF | TGCAGTGCTATCGACAGTAGATTTAGCAATCAGCCCCAGCATTTT
TRBJ2-7 | TRBD2 | TRBV6-1 | - | CASSATSGSYEQYF | TGTGCCAGCAGTGCGACTAGCGGGAGTTACGAGCAGTACTTC
TRBJ1-2 | TRBD1 | TRBV6-2/TRBV6-3 | few | CASSHGQGSYGYTF | TGTGCCAGCAGTCACGGACAGGGATCCTATGGCTACACCTTC